The 13 T cell receptor beta chains presented below share a single source sample, sequenced in a study of metastatic and nonmetastatic thyroid tumors. MiXCR reprocessed the PCR reads for TCRdb. Counted here are 91,000 or so clones, 9.5% to 15% occurring once; the ten biggest clones make up roughly 12%. Thyroid surgery took place with no prior treatment in any patient. The material sequenced was blood. The receptors derive from a female donor with papillary thyroid cancer or a benign thyroid nodule (not recorded which). Some clones in this sample may be carry-over from other donors' samples.

This clone has at least ten counts. The rearrangement uses TRBV7-2 and TRBJ2-7; 8 nucleotides line up with TRBD1. CDR1 is SGHTA, CDR2 FQGNSA, per germline. The CDR3 sequence is 14 residues long. With 5 bases clipped from V and 9 bases from J, the junction kept 12 bases outside the gene matches. The CDR3 loop is CASSPGTGDRRQYF. CDR3 coding DNA: TGTGCCAGCAGCCCGGGGACAGGCGATCGAAGGCAGTACTTC.

At least ten counts were recorded for this clone. The chain has TRBV28 and TRBJ2-7, with 7 nucleotides matching TRBD2. After removal of 5 bases from V and 5 bases from J, the junction contained 12 bases not matched to a gene. Per germline, CDR1 MDHEN and CDR2 SYDVKM. CDR3 length: 15 amino acids. The CDR3 loop reads CASSRLVGGPNEQYF. CDR3 nucleotides: TGTGCCAGCAGTCGGTTAGTGGGAGGGCCCAACGAGCAGTACTTC.

This clone was detected once. The genes are TRBV6-2 or TRBV6-3 and TRBJ2-1; no definite D call. The CDR3 sequence is 19 residues long. Germline V gene lookup returns CDR1 MNHEY and CDR2 SVGEGT. Between the trimmed V and J ends, which lost 0 bases and 0 bases, there was a span of 18 bases. CDR3 sequence: CASSYSRLSVRSSYNEQFF. For the CDR3, the DNA is TGTGCCAGCAGTTACTCTAGGTTGAGCGTGAGAAGCTCCTACAATGAGCAGTTCTTC.

This clone turned up a few times. The chain employs TRBV15 and TRBJ2-3; 7 bases agree with TRBD1. V dropped 7 bases and J dropped 2; count of bases not matched to a gene: 9. Germline V CDR1 and CDR2: LNHNV, YYDKDF (reference sequence). The CDR3 length is 15 residues. In nucleotides, the CDR3 is TGTGCCACCATCGAGGGCCAGGGGGACACAGATACGCAGTATTTT. This encodes CATIEGQGDTDTQYF.

This clone has ten or more counts. A single base separates this from a much larger clone, so it may be a read error. The chain couples TRBV2 to TRBJ1-2, with D perhaps TRBD1 (5 bases). In germline, CDR1 is SNHLY, CDR2 FYNNEI. This CDR3 comprises 10 residues. Trimming cost V 8 bases and J 9 bases, with 10 bases left between them. This CDR3 reads CASGARCYTF. CDR3 bases: TGTGCCAGCGGGGCCCGGTGCTACACCTTC. The full variable domain, its missing parts supplied by reference TRBV2 and TRBJ1-2, is EPEVTQTPSHQVTQMGQEVILRCVPISNHLYFYWYRQILGQKVEFLVSFYNNEISEKSEIFDDQFSVERPDGSNFTLKIRSTKLEDSAMYFCASGARCYTFGSGTRLTVV.

This chain connects TRBV20-1 to TRBJ1-5; D unclear. CDR1 DFQATT and CDR2 SNEGSKA come from the germline V gene (reference sequence). This CDR3 spans 15 amino acids. The V end lost 1 base, the J end lost 3 bases, and 13 bases lay between the germline ends. CDR3 in DNA: TGCAGTGCTAGAGTGCTTGGGCAGTCCAATCAGCCCCAGCATTTT. Its protein is CSARVLGQSNQPQHF.

J is TRBJ2-7 and V is TRBV5-5, with D possibly TRBD2 on 5 matching bases. CDR3 length equals 16 residues. From germline, CDR1 is SGHKS and CDR2 YYEKEE (reference sequence). V was clipped by 0 bases and J by 2 bases, with 15 bases between them. This chain's CDR3 is CASSLGTGGRPYEQYF. CDR3 bases: TGTGCCAGCAGCTTGGGGACTGGAGGACGGCCCTACGAGCAGTACTTC.

This clone was picked up many times. The V gene is TRBV5-6, the J gene TRBJ2-1; 11 nucleotides match TRBD2. The CDR3 has 18 residues. Losses at the gene ends were 4 bases for V and 4 bases for J; bases not matched to a gene: 13. The germline V gene has CDR1 SGHDT and CDR2 YYEEEE. The CDR3 spells CASSPERALAGGYNEQFF. DNA for the CDR3: TGTGCCAGCAGCCCGGAGAGGGCCCTAGCGGGAGGATACAATGAGCAGTTCTTC.

This clone occurred many times. This rearrangement joins TRBV2 to TRBJ1-1, with a possible D match to TRBD1 (5 bases). The CDR3 length is 12 residues. CDR1 is SNHLY, CDR2 FYNNEI, per germline. Deletions cut 9 bases from V and 0 bases from J, with 8 bases between. The CDR3 region has the DNA TGTGCCAGGACAGCCATGAACACTGAAGCTTTCTTT. Translating it yields CARTAMNTEAFF. The full variable domain, its missing parts supplied by reference TRBV2 and TRBJ1-1, is EPEVTQTPSHQVTQMGQEVILRCVPISNHLYFYWYRQILGQKVEFLVSFYNNEISEKSEIFDDQFSVERPDGSNFTLKIRSTKLEDSAMYFCARTAMNTEAFFGQGTRLTVV.

This rearrangement joins TRBV12-3 or TRBV12-4 to TRBJ1-5; tentative D call: TRBD1 (5 bases). This CDR3 has 15 amino acids. Trimming pared 5 bases from V and 5 bases from J, leaving 16 bases between. The CDR3 region is CASSATVGLDQPQHF. CDR3 coding DNA: TGTGCCAGCAGTGCGACAGTGGGTCTTGATCAGCCCCAGCATTTT.

Points on this clone: This could be a read error, since a much larger clone is one nucleotide away. The rearrangement joins TRBV10-3 to TRBJ2-1; 7 positions match TRBD1. The CDR3 has 17 residues. Germline CDR1 and CDR2: ENHRY and SYGVKD. V lost 0 bases, J lost 6 bases, and 11 bases stayed unmatched. CDR3 bases: TGTGCCATCAGTGAGTCGACGGGACAGTTTAAGCTCAATGAGCAGTTCTTC. Amino acids: CAISESTGQFKLNEQFF.

This clone was observed at least ten times. The V call is TRBV11-1, the J call TRBJ2-4; 9 nucleotides align to TRBD1. The CDR3 totals 14 residues. The germline V gene has CDR1 SGHAT and CDR2 FQDESV (reference sequence). With 5 bases clipped from V and 7 bases from J, the junction kept 6 bases outside the gene matches. The CDR3 DNA reads as TGTGCCAGCAGCGCCTCCGGGACAGGGAACATTCAGTACTTC. Encoded protein: CASSASGTGNIQYF.

This chain connects TRBV11-1 to TRBJ2-1, with D possibly matching TRBD1 (6 bases). Per the germline V gene, CDR1 is SGHAT and CDR2 is FQDESV (reference sequence). V shed 5 bases and J shed 7 bases, with 9 bases lying between them. The CDR3 has 12 amino acids. The CDR3 DNA follows: TGTGCCAGCAGCATCCAGGGGAATGAGCAGTTCTTC. Translating gives CASSIQGNEQFF.